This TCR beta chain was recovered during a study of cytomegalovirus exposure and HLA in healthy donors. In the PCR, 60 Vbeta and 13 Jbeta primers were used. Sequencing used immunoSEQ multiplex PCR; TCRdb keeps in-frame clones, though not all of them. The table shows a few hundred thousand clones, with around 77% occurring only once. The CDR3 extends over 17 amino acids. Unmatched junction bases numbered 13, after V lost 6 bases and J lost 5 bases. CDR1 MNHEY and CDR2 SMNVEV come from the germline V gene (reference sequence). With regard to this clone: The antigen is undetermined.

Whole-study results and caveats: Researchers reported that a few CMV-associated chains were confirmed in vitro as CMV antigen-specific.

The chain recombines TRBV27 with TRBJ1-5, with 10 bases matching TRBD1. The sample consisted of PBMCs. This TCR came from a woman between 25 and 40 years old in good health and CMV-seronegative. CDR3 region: CASRRNPGTGVDQPQHF. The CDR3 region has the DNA TGTGCCAGCAGGAGAAATCCCGGGACAGGGGTGGATCAGCCCCAGCATTTT.